These 5 T cell receptor beta chains came from one sample sequenced in a study of blood T cell repertoires in COVID-19. Measured with immunoSEQ multiplex PCR; TCRdb has only the in-frame clones, and not every one. The sample lists 85,000 to 120,000 clones, about nine tenths seen once, with less than 5.5% in the top ten. Material: peripheral blood. The receptors were gathered from a man between 18 and 35 years old with acute or convalescent COVID-19.

The V gene is TRBV5-1, the J gene TRBJ1-2; D unclear. Trimming cost V 0 bases and J 4 bases, with 10 bases left between them. Germline CDR1 reads SGHRS; CDR2 reads YFSETQ. The CDR3 is 14 residues long. The CDR3 coding sequence is TGCGCCAGCAGCTTGGCGACGGGTCCCTATGGCTACACCTTC. Residues: CASSLATGPYGYTF.

This rearrangement joins TRBV19 to TRBJ2-1; 10 positions match TRBD2. CDR1 LNHDA and CDR2 SQIVND come from the germline V gene (reference sequence). Trimming cost V 3 bases and J 6 bases; bases outside gene matches: 8. This CDR3 region has 16 residues. In DNA, the CDR3 is TGTGCCAGTAGTATTGAGCGGGGGGGTGGAAGCAATGAGCAGTTCTTC. Its protein product is CASSIERGGGSNEQFF. The full variable domain, rest sourced from reference TRBV19 and TRBJ2-1, is DGGITQSPKYLFRKEGQNVTLSCEQNLNHDAMYWYRQDPGQGLRLIYYSQIVNDFQKGDIAEGYSVSREKKESFPLTVTSAQKNPTAFYLCASSIERGGGSNEQFFGPGTRLTVL.

The chain has TRBV7-2 and TRBJ1-2; D unresolved. The CDR3 loop spans 13 amino acids. The V gene lost 7 bases and the J gene lost 8 bases, with 17 bases spanning the gap. Germline V lookup: CDR1 SGHTA, CDR2 FQGNSA. DNA of the CDR3: TGTGCCAGCACCTCCCAGCGGGCAGGAGGCTACACCTTC. It specifies CASTSQRAGGYTF.

J is TRBJ2-7 and V is TRBV20-1, with D possibly being TRBD1 (5 bases). V was pared by 4 bases and J by 3 bases, with 25 bases between. The CDR3 consists of 17 residues. CDR1 is DFQATT, CDR2 SNEGSKA, per germline (reference sequence). The CDR3 loop reads CSAIDPLDPGRGYEQYF. CDR3 DNA: TGCAGTGCTATTGACCCCCTTGATCCTGGAAGGGGCTACGAGCAGTACTTC.

DNA for the CDR3: TGTGCCAGCAGCGCCCCGTTGAGGATGCGAACTAGGGACAATGAGCAGTTCTTC. Translated: CASSAPLRMRTRDNEQFF. The V and J genes are TRBV7-8 and TRBJ2-1; possibly TRBD2 for D (5 bases). V gave up 5 bases and J gave up 5 bases, with 25 bases separating them. CDR1 SGHVS and CDR2 FQNEAQ come from the germline V gene. The CDR3 runs 18 residues.